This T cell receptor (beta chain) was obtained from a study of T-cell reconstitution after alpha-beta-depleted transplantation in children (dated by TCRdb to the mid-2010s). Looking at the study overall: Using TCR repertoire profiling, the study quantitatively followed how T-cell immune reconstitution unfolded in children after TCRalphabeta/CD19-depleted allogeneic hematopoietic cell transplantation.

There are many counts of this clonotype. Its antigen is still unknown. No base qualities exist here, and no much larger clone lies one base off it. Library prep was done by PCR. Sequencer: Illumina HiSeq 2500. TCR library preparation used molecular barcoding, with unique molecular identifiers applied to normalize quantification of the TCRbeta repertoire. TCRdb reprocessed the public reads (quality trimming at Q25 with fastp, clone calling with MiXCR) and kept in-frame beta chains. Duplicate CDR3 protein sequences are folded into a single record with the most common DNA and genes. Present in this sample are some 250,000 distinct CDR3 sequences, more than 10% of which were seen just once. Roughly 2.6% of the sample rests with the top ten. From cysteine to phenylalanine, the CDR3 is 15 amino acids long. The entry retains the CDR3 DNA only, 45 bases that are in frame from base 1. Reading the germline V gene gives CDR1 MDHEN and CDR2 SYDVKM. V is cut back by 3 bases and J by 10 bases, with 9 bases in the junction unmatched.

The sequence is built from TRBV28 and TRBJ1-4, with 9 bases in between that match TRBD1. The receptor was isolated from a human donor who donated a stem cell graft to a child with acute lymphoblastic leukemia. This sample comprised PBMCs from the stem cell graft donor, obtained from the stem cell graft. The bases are TGTGCCAGCAGTTTGCCGGGACAGGGAGGCCGAAAACTGTTTTTT. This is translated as CASSLPGQGGRKLFF.